The clone carrying this T cell receptor beta chain was counted a few times. Clones were read by immunoSEQ multiplex PCR, and TCRdb kept only the in-frame ones, dropping some. This sample has approximately 240,000 clones, with about nine tenths found just once. This record belongs to a study of blood T cell repertoires in COVID-19. Germline V gives CDR1 MDHEN, CDR2 SYDVKM. The CDR3 extends over 15 amino acids. V dropped 7 bases and J dropped 5 bases, with 18 bases sitting between them. What was sequenced was PBMCs or T cells enriched from blood (not recorded which). The TCR sequence derives from a woman younger than 45 with acute COVID-19. The J gene is TRBJ2-1, the V gene TRBV28; D call uncertain. CDR3: CASTPKARHHNEQFF. CDR3 bases: TGTGCCAGCACCCCTAAAGCCCGACACCACAATGAGCAGTTCTTC.